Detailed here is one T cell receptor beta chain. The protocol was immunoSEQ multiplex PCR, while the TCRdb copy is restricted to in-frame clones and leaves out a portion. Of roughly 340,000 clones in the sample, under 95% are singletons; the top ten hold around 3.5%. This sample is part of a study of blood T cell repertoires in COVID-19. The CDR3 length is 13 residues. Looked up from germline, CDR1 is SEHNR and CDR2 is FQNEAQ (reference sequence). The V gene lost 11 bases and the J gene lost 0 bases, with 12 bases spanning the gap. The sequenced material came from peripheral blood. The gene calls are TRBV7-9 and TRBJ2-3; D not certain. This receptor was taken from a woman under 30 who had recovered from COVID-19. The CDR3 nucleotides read TGTGCCGATTTTGATCGGAGCACAGATACGCAGTATTTT. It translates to CADFDRSTDTQYF.